Each of the 3 T cell receptor beta chains below was sequenced from the same sample in a study of T cell clonotyping in hematopoietic cell transplantation. Assay: immunoSEQ multiplex PCR; the TCRdb copy retains only in-frame clones and omits some. The sample includes 37,000 or so clones, about 90% seen only once; the top ten take under 2.5%. Sequenced sample: peripheral blood mononuclear cells. The receptor set was obtained from a woman aged 40 to 55 in good health. Some clones in this sample may be carry-over from other donors' samples.

This clone was counted a single time. The chain uses TRBV5-1 and TRBJ1-1; TRBD1 aligns across 10 bases. Trimming removed 1 base from V and 0 bases from J; junction bases left unmatched: 6. Germline lookup yields CDR1 SGHRS and CDR2 YFSETQ. The CDR3 contains 17 residues. In DNA form, the CDR3 reads TGCGCCAGCAGCTTGTTGCCCGGGACAGGGGTGAACACTGAAGCTTTCTTT. Protein sequence: CASSLLPGTGVNTEAFF.

The genes are TRBV30 and TRBJ2-3; D remains ambiguous. Germline V gene lookup returns CDR1 GTSNPN and CDR2 SVGIG (reference sequence). Trimming stripped 3 bases from V and 2 bases from J, with 18 bases between. The CDR3 is 16 residues long. Here the CDR3 reads CAWSLEPRFDTDTQYF. CDR3 bases: TGTGCCTGGAGCCTTGAACCCCGTTTCGACACAGATACGCAGTATTTT. The full variable domain, rest sourced from reference TRBV30 and TRBJ2-3, is SQTIHQWPATLVQPVGSPLSLECTVEGTSNPNLYWYRQAAGRGLQLLFYSVGIGQISSEVPQNLSASRPQDRQFILSSKKLLLSDSGFYLCAWSLEPRFDTDTQYFGPGTRLTVL.

This chain links TRBV28 with TRBJ2-7; D is perhaps TRBD2 (6 bases). The CDR3 runs 13 residues. Looked up from germline, CDR1 is MDHEN and CDR2 is SYDVKM. Trimming cost V 11 bases and J 3 bases, with 17 bases left between them. The CDR3, as DNA: TGTGCCGCGATGAGGCCTAGCGACTACGAGCAGTACTTC. It encodes CAAMRPSDYEQYF.